The entry below describes one T cell receptor (beta chain). This clonotype was found a few times. Its antigen remains undetermined. Within one base of it there is no much larger clone, and no base qualities were kept. Libraries were made using 5' RACE. This sample was sequenced with an Illumina HiSeq 2500. A second PCR of roughly 6 to 11 cycles was performed with a sample-barcoded 5' primer and a J-beta primer mix. A unique molecular identifier was introduced onto each TCR beta cDNA molecule by a template-switch 5' adaptor carrying 12 random nucleotides. Each sample yielded at least 3 million CDR3-containing paired-end reads. All of the RNA was converted into first-strand cDNA using the Mint cDNA synthesis kit, with a TRBC-specific oligonucleotide serving as the primer. Following uracil-DNA glycosylase treatment, a first 18-cycle PCR with universal primers M1SS and BC2_uni_R was performed on all cDNA. The authors' pipeline ran thus. Each sample was normalized by randomly selecting 1 million high-quality reads, each carrying a distinct molecular identifier. Reads sharing molecular identifiers were discarded rather than binned into consensus sequences. MiTCR, set to a Q25 quality threshold and the strictest error-elimination algorithm, was used for CDR3 identification, clonotype clustering and error correction. A nonparametric unseen species model with Euler transformation was used to estimate a lower bound on total TCR beta diversity. TCRdb reran the public reads through fastp at Q25 and MiXCR, keeping productive beta chains. Each entry is one CDR3 protein sequence, shown with its most common DNA and genes. The V and J calls and clone size come from TCRdb's table, not from the authors' own analysis. This sample is represented by about 1.7 million distinct CDR3 sequences; roughly 27% of them were singletons. The top ten hold 7.7% of the sample.

Donors were 40 or so systemically healthy Caucasian individuals from Russia aged about 6 to 100 years. Each donor gave approximately 10 milliliters of peripheral blood, collected into EDTA-treated Vacutainer tubes. Ficoll-Paque density-gradient centrifugation was used to isolate PBMCs, with at least 7 million obtained per sample. Total RNA was extracted from PBMCs with Trizol reagent, with at least 5 micrograms obtained per sample. For every donor, an aliquot of PBMCs went through flow cytometry to measure the percentages of naive CD45RAhigh/CD27high T cells. These data belong to a study of blood T cells in healthy people across ages (dated by TCRdb to between 2015 and 2017). Broadly, across the study: In model experiments, template switching captured roughly one uniquely barcoded TCR beta cDNA molecule for every two T cells. The donors were divided into four age groups: young (average roughly 17 years), middle-aged (about 39), aged (approximately 62) and long-lived (82). To track age-related changes in TCR beta repertoire diversity, the study relied on deep sequencing normalized with unique cDNA molecular identifiers. Using the same blood draw, the study looked at two additional independent replicas of 1 million unique cDNA reads for two donors, one aged 18 to 30 and the other aged 80 or older. Donors of different ages were randomly distributed across sequencing lanes to avoid experimental bias.

The junction shows trimming of 2 bases on V and 1 base on J, and the gene matches do not reach 4 bases of it. The germline V gene gives CDR1 as SGHVS and CDR2 as FNYEAQ. The CDR3, from cysteine to phenylalanine, totals 15 residues. The CDR3 DNA has 45 bases and is translated from base 1. Overall study results and their limits: Estimates of total diversity from one million sequenced T cells were regarded as lower bounds and underestimates. Bulk unsorted PBMC profiling prevented conclusive comparison of naive and antigen-experienced compartments. Observed TCR beta diversity correlated strongly with the percentage of naive T cells measured by flow cytometry. As age increased, observed TCR beta diversity per million T cells dropped in a roughly linear way, and a significant reduction was already evident by age roughly 40. Because the CMV infection status of the donors was unknown, age-related changes in expanded clonotypes may potentially have been confounded. The long-lived group showed more naive CD4+ T cells, fewer expanded clones and increased TCR diversity than the aged group, suggesting age selection.

The rearrangement combines TRBV7-6 with TRBJ1-1, with 7 bases aligning to TRBD1. The clonotype was recovered from a woman in her 30s in good health. The sequencing sample was made of blood. The CDR3 region reads CASSLIGQENTEAFF. The nucleotides read TGTGCCAGCAGCTTAATCGGACAGGAGAACACTGAAGCTTTCTTT.